This T cell receptor beta chain was documented in a study of OX40 agonist ivuxolimab in advanced cancers. Study details: Dosing consisted of intravenous ivuxolimab at 0.01 to 10 mg/kg every 2 weeks.

Here immunoSEQ multiplex PCR was the method, and the copy in TCRdb shows in-frame clones only, minus some. The table has tens of thousands of clones, around 84% seen once. The V and J ends lost 5 bases and 0 bases respectively, with 7 bases between them. Looked up from germline, CDR1 is SGHTA and CDR2 is FQGTGA. The CDR3 runs 13 residues. Individuals having autoimmune disease history or systemic immunosuppression were not enrolled. This material consisted of CD4+ or CD8+ T cells sorted from blood, taken in a trial of the OX40 agonist ivuxolimab. The receptor was isolated from an adult with an advanced solid tumor such as melanoma, head and neck, liver or kidney cancer. The V gene is TRBV7-3, the J gene TRBJ1-1; D is ambiguous. CDR3 sequence: CASSPSVNTEAFF. The DNA of the CDR3 is TGTGCCAGCAGCCCTAGCGTGAACACTGAAGCTTTCTTT. Using reference TRBV7-3 and TRBJ1-1 for the parts outside the CDR3, the full variable domain is GAGVSQTPSNKVTEKGKYVELRCDPISGHTALYWYRQSLGQGPEFLIYFQGTGAADDSGLPNDRFFAVRPEGSVSTLKIQRTERGDSAVYLCASSPSVNTEAFFGQGTRLTVV.